One and the same sample provided the 10 T cell receptor beta chains below, sequenced in a study of blood T cell repertoires in COVID-19. Some clones are missing from TCRdb's copy, which holds only in-frame ones; the method was immunoSEQ multiplex PCR. This table has under 350,000 clones, roughly 89% appearing once. The specimen was peripheral blood. The receptors derive from a woman between 25 and 40 years old with COVID-19, enrolled during active disease.

The rearrangement uses TRBV28 and TRBJ1-1; D unclear. Germline V lookup: CDR1 MDHEN, CDR2 SYDVKM. The CDR3 contains 15 residues. V lost 6 bases to trimming and J lost 0 bases, with 14 bases between them. The CDR3 spells CASRPPTVMNTEAFF. The CDR3 bases are TGTGCCAGCAGACCCCCAACAGTGATGAACACTGAAGCTTTCTTT.

The DNA of the CDR3 is TGTGCCTGGAGGGCCGACAGGGACACTGAAGCTTTCTTT. It encodes CAWRADRDTEAFF. The V gene is TRBV30, the J gene TRBJ1-1, with 7 bases identical to TRBD1. The CDR3 spans 13 residues. CDR1 is GTSNPN and CDR2 is SVGIG in the germline V gene (reference sequence). With V trimmed by 3 bases and J by 3 bases, 4 bases remained unmatched. The whole variable domain, filled in from reference TRBV30 and TRBJ1-1, reads SQTIHQWPATLVQPVGSPLSLECTVEGTSNPNLYWYRQAAGRGLQLLFYSVGIGQISSEVPQNLSASRPQDRQFILSSKKLLLSDSGFYLCAWRADRDTEAFFGQGTRLTVV.

The gene calls are TRBV28 and TRBJ1-1; D possibly corresponds to TRBD1 (5 bases). Germline CDR1 and CDR2: MDHEN and SYDVKM. This CDR3 is 15 amino acids long. Trimming stripped 10 bases from V and 0 bases from J, with 18 bases between. The chain's CDR3 is CAISPGTAMNTEAFF. In nucleotides, the CDR3 is TGTGCCATCTCCCCCGGGACTGCAATGAACACTGAAGCTTTCTTT.

The chain links TRBV9 to TRBJ2-3, with 7 bases identical to TRBD2. The CDR3 totals 15 residues. Germline CDR1 SGDLS, CDR2 YYNGEE. V was clipped by 0 bases and J by 2 bases; unmatched bases: 3. The CDR3 DNA sequence: TGTGCCAGCAGCGTAGCGGGGGGTTTCACAGATACGCAGTATTTT. Amino acids: CASSVAGGFTDTQYF.

V is TRBV4-3 and J is TRBJ1-2; tentative D call: TRBD1 (5 bases). V was pared by 0 bases and J by 8 bases, with 10 bases between. Germline V CDR1 and CDR2: LGHNA, YSLEER. The CDR3 spans 13 residues. CDR3 coding DNA: TGCGCCAGCAGCCAAGATGGGGCTATCGGCTACACCTTC. This gives the protein CASSQDGAIGYTF.

The chain uses TRBV4-2 and TRBJ1-2; 12 positions match TRBD1. V shed 3 bases and J 7 bases; nucleotides not matched to a gene: 6. This CDR3 region has 15 residues. Germline V gene sequence: CDR1 LGHNA, CDR2 YNFKEQ. The CDR3, as DNA: TGTGCCAGCAGCCAGATGGGACAGGGGGCTGGTGGCTACACCTTC. Encoded protein: CASSQMGQGAGGYTF.

For the CDR3, the DNA is TGTGCCAGCGCGGACAGCCAAGAGACCCAGTACTTC. Protein sequence: CASADSQETQYF. The chain has TRBV18 and TRBJ2-5, with D perhaps matching TRBD1 (6 bases). Per the germline V gene, CDR1 is KGHSH and CDR2 is LQKENI. V lost 8 bases, J lost 1 base, and 8 bases lay in between. CDR3 length equals 12 residues. Together with reference TRBV18 and TRBJ2-5, the CDR3 gives the full variable domain: NAGVMQNPRHLVRRRGQEARLRCSPMKGHSHVYWYRQLPEEGLKFMVYLQKENIIDESGMPKERFSAEFPKEGPSILRIQQVVRGDSAAYFCASADSQETQYFGPGTRLLVL.

There are a few counts of this clone. The J gene is TRBJ2-7, the V gene TRBV11-2; D might be TRBD2 (5 bases). The length of the CDR3 is 13 residues. V was pared by 1 base and J by 3 bases, with 7 bases between. From germline, CDR1 is SGHAT and CDR2 FQNNGV. CDR3 in amino acids: CASSLGAGYEQYF. CDR3 nucleotides: TGTGCCAGCAGCTTAGGTGCGGGCTACGAGCAGTACTTC.

The rearrangement joins TRBV27 to TRBJ1-6; 8 bases map to TRBD1. The CDR3 spans 16 residues. The trim removed 0 bases at V and 8 bases at J, leaving 6 bases unmatched. Germline CDR1 reads MNHEY; CDR2 reads SMNVEV (reference sequence). CDR3 sequence reads: CASSLSPDRDDSPLHF. CDR3 sequence (DNA): TGTGCCAGCAGTTTATCCCCGGACAGGGATGATTCACCCCTCCACTTT.

This chain joins TRBV10-2 and TRBJ2-1; D is ambiguous. Germline CDR1 is WSHSY and CDR2 is SAAADI. V lost 6 bases and J lost 7, with 7 bases in between. This CDR3 is 11 amino acids long. In DNA, the CDR3 is TGCGCCAGCAGGTTTGTAAATGAGCAGTTCTTC. It encodes CASRFVNEQFF.